A selection of T cell receptor beta chains follows, all from one sample in a study of T-cell memory formation after mild COVID-19. In TCRdb, the 5' RACE reads were re-called with MiXCR into one record per CDR3 protein. The sample holds 280,000 or so distinct CDR3 sequences, approximately 8.4% seen once. The sample was PBMCs or a T cell subset sorted from them (not recorded which). The origin of the receptors is a man between 18 and 29 years old who had mild COVID-19 (a few samples of this study predate the infection). Cell type and time point are not known. CDR3s include the opening cysteine and the closing phenylalanine or tryptophan. D genes are given only for firm matches. Size tells how often a clone was seen (once, few, many) or the class of an expanded clone, and some rows leave it out.

TRBJ1-2 . TRBV12-3/TRBV12-4 once 14 CASSFKGSNYGYTF TGTGCCAGCAGCTTTAAGGGATCTAACTATGGCTACACCTTC
TRBJ2-3 . TRBV5-1 few 15 CASSLGQYSTDTQYF TGCGCCAGCAGCTTGGGACAGTATTCCACAGATACGCAGTATTTT
TRBJ2-1 . TRBV6-2/TRBV6-3 . 12 CASSYRVNEQFF TGTGCCAGCAGTTATCGCGTGAATGAGCAGTTCTTC
TRBJ2-3 . TRBV4-2 . 12 CASSPREDTQYF TGTGCCAGCAGCCCACGGGAGGATACGCAGTATTTT
TRBJ2-6 . TRBV19 many 17 CASSNWERSSGANVLTF TGTGCCAGTAGTAATTGGGAGCGGAGCTCTGGGGCCAACGTCCTGACTTTC
TRBJ1-1 . TRBV6-2/TRBV6-3 . 13 CASSSQSYTEDFF TGTGCCAGCAGTTCCCAGTCCTACACTGAAGATTTCTTT
TRBJ2-3 . TRBV9 few 16 CASSVAADPGADTQYF TGTGCCAGCAGCGTAGCTGCGGACCCGGGCGCAGATACGCAGTATTTT
TRBJ2-4 . TRBV4-1 . 15 CASRPRDLSKNIQYF TGCGCCAGCAGGCCCAGGGACTTGAGCAAAAACATTCAGTACTTC
TRBJ2-1 . TRBV5-1 many 14 CASSLVGSLNEQFF TGCGCCAGCAGCTTGGTGGGGAGCCTTAATGAGCAGTTCTTC
TRBJ2-2 TRBD2 TRBV9 . 15 CASSPHVGGAGELFF TGTGCCAGCAGCCCCCACGTGGGAGGGGCCGGGGAGCTGTTTTTT
TRBJ2-4 . TRBV18 . 16 CASSPSDWGAKNIQYF TGTGCCAGCTCACCTTCGGACTGGGGAGCCAAAAACATTCAGTACTTC
TRBJ1-6 . TRBV7-9 . 14 CASTLGSTDSPLHF TGTGCCAGCACCCTCGGGTCCACAGATTCACCCCTCCACTTT
TRBJ1-5 . TRBV2 . 13 CASHRADGGPQHF TGTGCCAGCCACAGGGCCGACGGGGGGCCCCAGCATTTT
TRBJ2-1 TRBD1 TRBV5-6 . 14 CASSLGDRENEQFF TGTGCCAGCAGCTTGGGGGACAGGGAGAATGAGCAGTTCTTC
TRBJ1-6 . TRBV9 few 16 CASSVGNLPVESPLHF TGTGCCAGCAGCGTAGGTAACCTCCCGGTCGAATCACCCCTCCACTTT
TRBJ1-3 . TRBV5-6 . 15 CASSLPGGGRNTIYF TGTGCCAGCAGCTTGCCTGGTGGAGGGCGAAACACCATATATTTT
TRBJ2-3 TRBD1 TRBV2 few 14 CASSQGGLTDTQYF TGTGCCAGCTCACAGGGGGGCCTCACAGATACGCAGTATTTT
TRBJ1-1 . TRBV2 . 11 CASSLRPEAFF TGTGCCAGCAGCCTACGCCCTGAAGCTTTCTTT